The sequence of this T cell receptor beta chain was determined in a study of T cells in Graves' hyperthyroidism and ophthalmopathy. Notes on the study in general: Ophthalmopathy, which appeared later, was predicted by the model a median 6.5 months before onset. Blood also showed most of the thyroid clonotypes that were expanded above 0.001. Ophthalmopathy was separated from stable hyperthyroidism by a 13 V-J model.

From RNA transcripts, TCR beta CDR3 regions were amplified. HTBI primers drove first-round RT-PCR of the TCR CDR3. In TCRdb, the multiplex PCR reads were re-called with MiXCR into one record per CDR3 protein. The sample lists some 700,000 distinct CDR3 sequences; 17% were seen once. The V gene lost 5 bases and the J gene lost 6 bases, with 10 bases spanning the gap. Germline V gene lookup returns CDR1 SEHNR and CDR2 FQNEAQ (reference sequence). The CDR3 totals 12 residues. Not enrolled were patients with uncontrolled infection, other autoimmune disease, pregnancy or lactation. Remarks on this clonotype: Its antigen is not identified.

The chain combines TRBV7-9 with TRBJ1-1, with D maybe TRBD1 (5 bases). This clonotype was obtained from a man over 45 with Graves' hyperthyroidism. Sequencing input: blood. The CDR3 loop reads CASSRDGAEAFF. As DNA, the CDR3 is TGTGCCAGCAGCCGGGACGGAGCTGAAGCTTTCTTT.